Reported below is one T cell receptor beta chain. Produced via immunoSEQ multiplex PCR; TCRdb's table is partial and in-frame only. This table has approximately 66,000 clones, approximately 83% appearing once. This entry is derived from a study of Tregs in tolerant kidney transplant recipients. The source of this sequence is a human donor who received a combined kidney and bone marrow transplant. This specimen was Tregs from blood, taken before the transplant.

CDR3 sequence: CASSQRTSSGGASEQFF. Here the CDR3 DNA reads TGCGCCAGCAGCCAAAGGACCTCTAGCGGGGGGGCCTCTGAGCAGTTCTTC. The chain employs TRBV4-1 and TRBJ2-1; 12 nucleotides agree with TRBD2. The CDR3 contains 17 residues. J was trimmed by 9 bases and V by 2 bases; bases with no gene match: 11. From germline, CDR1 is MGHRA and CDR2 YSYEKL.